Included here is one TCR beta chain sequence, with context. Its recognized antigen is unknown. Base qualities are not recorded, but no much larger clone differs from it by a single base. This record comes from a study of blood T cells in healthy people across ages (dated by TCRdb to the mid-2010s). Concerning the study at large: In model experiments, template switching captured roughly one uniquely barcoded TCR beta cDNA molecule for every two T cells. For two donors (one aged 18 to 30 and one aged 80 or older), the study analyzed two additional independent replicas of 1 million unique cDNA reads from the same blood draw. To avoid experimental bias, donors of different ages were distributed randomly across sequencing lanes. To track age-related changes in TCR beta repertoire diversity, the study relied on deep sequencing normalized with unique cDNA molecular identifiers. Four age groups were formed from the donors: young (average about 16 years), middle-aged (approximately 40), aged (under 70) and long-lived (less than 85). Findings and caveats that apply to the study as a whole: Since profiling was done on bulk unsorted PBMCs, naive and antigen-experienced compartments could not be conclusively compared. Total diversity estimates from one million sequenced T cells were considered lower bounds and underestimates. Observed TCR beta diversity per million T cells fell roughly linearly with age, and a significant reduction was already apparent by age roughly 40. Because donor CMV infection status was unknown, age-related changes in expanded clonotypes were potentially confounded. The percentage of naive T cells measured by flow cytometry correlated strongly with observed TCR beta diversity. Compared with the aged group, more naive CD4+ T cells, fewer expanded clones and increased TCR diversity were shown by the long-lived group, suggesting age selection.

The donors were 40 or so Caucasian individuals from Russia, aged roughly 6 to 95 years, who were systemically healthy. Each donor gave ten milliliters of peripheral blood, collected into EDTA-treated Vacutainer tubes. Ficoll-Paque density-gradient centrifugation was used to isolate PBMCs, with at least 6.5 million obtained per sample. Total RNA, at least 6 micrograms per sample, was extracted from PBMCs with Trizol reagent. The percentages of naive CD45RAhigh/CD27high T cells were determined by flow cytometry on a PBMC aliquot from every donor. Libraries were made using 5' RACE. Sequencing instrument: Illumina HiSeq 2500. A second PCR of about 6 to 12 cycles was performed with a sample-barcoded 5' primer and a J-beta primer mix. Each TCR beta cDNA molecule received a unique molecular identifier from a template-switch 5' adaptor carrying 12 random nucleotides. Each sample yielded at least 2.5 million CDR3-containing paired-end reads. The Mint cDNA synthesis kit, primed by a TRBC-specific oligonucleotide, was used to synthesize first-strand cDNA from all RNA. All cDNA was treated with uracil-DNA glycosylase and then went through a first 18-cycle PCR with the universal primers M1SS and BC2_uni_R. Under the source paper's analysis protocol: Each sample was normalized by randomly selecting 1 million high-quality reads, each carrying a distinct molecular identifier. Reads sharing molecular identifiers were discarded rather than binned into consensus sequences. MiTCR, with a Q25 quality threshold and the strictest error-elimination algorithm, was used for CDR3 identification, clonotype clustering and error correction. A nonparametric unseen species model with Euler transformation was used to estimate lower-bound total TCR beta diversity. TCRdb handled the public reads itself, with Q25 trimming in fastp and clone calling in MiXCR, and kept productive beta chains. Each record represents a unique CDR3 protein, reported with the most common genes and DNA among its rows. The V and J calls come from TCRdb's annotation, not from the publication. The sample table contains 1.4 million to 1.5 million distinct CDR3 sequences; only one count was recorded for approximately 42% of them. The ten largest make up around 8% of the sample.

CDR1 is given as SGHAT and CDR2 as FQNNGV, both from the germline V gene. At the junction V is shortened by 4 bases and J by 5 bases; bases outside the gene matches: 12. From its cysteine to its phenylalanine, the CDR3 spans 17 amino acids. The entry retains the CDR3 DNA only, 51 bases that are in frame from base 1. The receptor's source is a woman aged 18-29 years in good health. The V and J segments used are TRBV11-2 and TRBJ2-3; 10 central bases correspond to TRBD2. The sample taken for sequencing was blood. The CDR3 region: CASSCELAGKVGDTQYF. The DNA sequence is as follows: TGTGCCAGCAGCTGTGAACTAGCGGGGAAAGTAGGAGATACGCAGTATTTT.